The entry below describes one T cell receptor (beta chain). The target antigen is unknown. V lost 0 bases and J lost 5, with 14 bases in between. Germline CDR1 and CDR2: MGHRA and YSYEKL. The CDR3 extends over 17 amino acids. The sample belongs to a study of OX40 agonist ivuxolimab in advanced cancers. Across the study: Patients received intravenous ivuxolimab every 2 weeks at 0.01 to 10 mg/kg. Partial responses occurred in three patients (one hepatocellular carcinoma, two cutaneous melanoma). Study-wide findings and caveats: Antigen specificity remained undetermined for the expanded peripheral T cells.

Using immunoSEQ multiplex PCR, the repertoire was profiled, and TCRdb retains in-frame clones only, with some absent. The table records under 75,000 clones, roughly 92% of them present only once. Sample: CD4+ or CD8+ T cells sorted from blood, taken in a trial of the OX40 agonist ivuxolimab. J is TRBJ1-6 and V is TRBV4-1, with D possibly being TRBD1 (5 bases). This clonotype was obtained from an adult with an advanced solid tumor such as melanoma, head and neck, liver or kidney cancer. CDR3 in amino acids: CASSQDEDLGHNSPLHF. The CDR3 coding sequence is TGCGCCAGCAGCCAAGATGAGGACCTGGGGCATAATTCACCCCTCCACTTT.